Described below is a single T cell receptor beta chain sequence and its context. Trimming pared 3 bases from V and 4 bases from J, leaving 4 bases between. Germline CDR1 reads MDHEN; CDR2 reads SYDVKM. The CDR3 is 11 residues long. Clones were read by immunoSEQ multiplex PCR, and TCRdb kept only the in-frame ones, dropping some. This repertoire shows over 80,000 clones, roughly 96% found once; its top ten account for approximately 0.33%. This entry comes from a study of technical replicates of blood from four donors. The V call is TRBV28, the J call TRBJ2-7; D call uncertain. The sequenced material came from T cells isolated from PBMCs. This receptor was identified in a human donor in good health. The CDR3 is CASSFHYEQYF. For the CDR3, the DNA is TGTGCCAGCAGTTTTCATTACGAGCAGTACTTC.